This T cell receptor (beta chain) was documented in a study of blood T cell repertoires in COVID-19. Study in general: Samples of COVID-19 (acute and convalescent) were obtained from the United States, Italy and Spain. Sample material is recorded as cDNA or gDNA derived from T cells, B-cell-depleted T cells, or PBMCs.

This clone is a singleton in its sample. In the original analysis: Amplification of reference gene primers was used by the study to estimate nucleated cell counts. Sequencing used immunoSEQ multiplex PCR; TCRdb keeps in-frame clones, though not all of them. The V and J calls and clone size were taken over from that table, and D and trimming were inferred from the DNA. The sample has 160,000 or so clones, roughly 93% seen once. This TCR came from a man between 18 and 35 years old with acute or convalescent COVID-19. Sequenced material: peripheral blood.

CDR3 region: CASSPGQSTDTQYF. The CDR3 DNA reads TGCGCCAGCAGCCCGGGACAGAGCACAGATACGCAGTATTTT. This chain connects TRBV5-1 to TRBJ2-3, with TRBD1 matching 7 bases. Germline CDR1 SGHRS, CDR2 YFSETQ. The CDR3 is 14 residues long. The V and J ends lost 4 bases and 0 bases, in that order; junction bases with no gene match: 2.